A single sample gave rise to the 2 T cell receptor beta chains below, sequenced in a study of post-analysis software for immune sequencing data. Study observations and caveats: Patients used about 5 TRBV segments, including TRBV5-6, TRBV5-1 and TRBV20-1, more often than controls.

What these receptors recognize is not known. Unique molecular identifiers were present in the TCR beta cDNA libraries. TCRdb re-analysed the PCR reads in MiXCR, keeping a single row per CDR3 protein. The sample yields about 820,000 distinct CDR3 sequences, approximately 57% seen once. Sequenced: blood. The receptors come from a girl aged 5 to 17 with multiple sclerosis.

This clonotype was detected only once. This rearrangement joins TRBV6-2 or TRBV6-3 to TRBJ1-2; 7 bases align to TRBD1. Losses at the gene ends were 7 bases for V and 5 bases for J; bases not matched to a gene: 13. Germline assignment: CDR1 MNHEY and CDR2 SVGEGT. This CDR3 is built from 15 residues. The CDR3 is CASNLSGQAKYGYTF. In DNA form, the CDR3 reads TGTGCCAGCAACCTATCAGGACAGGCCAAGTATGGCTACACCTTC.

The chain carries TRBV2 and TRBJ2-3; 9 positions agree with TRBD2. The CDR3 runs to 17 residues. Germline lookup yields CDR1 SNHLY and CDR2 FYNNEI. V was clipped by 1 base and J by 3 bases; unmatched bases: 8. The CDR3 DNA reads as TGTGCCAGCAGTGAAGTTGGCGGGGGGGCGTATACAGATACGCAGTATTTT. Encoded protein: CASSEVGGGAYTDTQYF. Complete variable domain (other parts from reference TRBV2 and TRBJ2-3): EPEVTQTPSHQVTQMGQEVILRCVPISNHLYFYWYRQILGQKVEFLVSFYNNEISEKSEIFDDQFSVERPDGSNFTLKIRSTKLEDSAMYFCASSEVGGGAYTDTQYFGPGTRLTVL.